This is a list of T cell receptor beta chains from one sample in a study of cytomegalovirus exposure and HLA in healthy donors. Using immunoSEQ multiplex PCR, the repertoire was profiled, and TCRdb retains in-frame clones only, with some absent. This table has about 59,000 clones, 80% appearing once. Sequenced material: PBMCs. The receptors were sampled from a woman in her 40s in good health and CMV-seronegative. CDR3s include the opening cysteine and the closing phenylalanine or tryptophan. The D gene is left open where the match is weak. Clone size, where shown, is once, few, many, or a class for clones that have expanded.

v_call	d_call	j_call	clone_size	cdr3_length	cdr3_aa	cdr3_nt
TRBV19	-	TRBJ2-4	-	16	CASSIREEGPKNIQYF	TGTGCCAGTAGTATAAGGGAGGAGGGCCCCAAAAACATTCAGTACTTC
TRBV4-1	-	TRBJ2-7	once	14	CASSLGTSPYEQYF	TGCGCCAGCAGCCTCGGGACTTCCCCCTACGAGCAGTACTTC
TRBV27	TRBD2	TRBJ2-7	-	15	CASSSLAGGPPEQYF	TGTGCCAGCAGTTCCCTAGCGGGAGGGCCCCCCGAGCAGTACTTC
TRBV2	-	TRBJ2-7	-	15	CASSEAMDSAYEQYF	TGTGCCAGCAGTGAAGCGATGGACAGTGCCTACGAGCAGTACTTC
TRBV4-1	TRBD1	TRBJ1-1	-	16	CASSPGTGRMNTEAFF	TGCGCCAGCAGTCCCGGGACAGGCCGAATGAACACTGAAGCTTTCTTT
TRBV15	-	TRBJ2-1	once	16	CATSRDLSFGSNEQFF	TGTGCCACCAGCAGAGATCTGAGCTTCGGGAGTAATGAGCAGTTCTTC
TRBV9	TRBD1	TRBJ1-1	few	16	CASSVSGGEFNTEAFF	TGTGCCAGCAGCGTATCAGGGGGCGAATTCAACACTGAAGCTTTCTTT
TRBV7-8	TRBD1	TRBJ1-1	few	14	CASSLGNRGTEAFF	TGTGCCAGCAGCTTAGGAAACAGGGGCACTGAAGCTTTCTTT
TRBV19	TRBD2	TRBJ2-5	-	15	CASSPGLAGVETQYF	TGTGCCAGTAGTCCTGGACTAGCGGGAGTGGAGACCCAGTACTTC
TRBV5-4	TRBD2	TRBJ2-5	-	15	CASSLRLAGEETQYF	TGTGCCAGCAGCTTGAGGCTAGCGGGAGAAGAGACCCAGTACTTC
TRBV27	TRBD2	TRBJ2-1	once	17	CASSLFLAGLVGNEQFF	TGTGCCAGCAGTTTATTCCTAGCGGGATTGGTAGGGAATGAGCAGTTCTTC